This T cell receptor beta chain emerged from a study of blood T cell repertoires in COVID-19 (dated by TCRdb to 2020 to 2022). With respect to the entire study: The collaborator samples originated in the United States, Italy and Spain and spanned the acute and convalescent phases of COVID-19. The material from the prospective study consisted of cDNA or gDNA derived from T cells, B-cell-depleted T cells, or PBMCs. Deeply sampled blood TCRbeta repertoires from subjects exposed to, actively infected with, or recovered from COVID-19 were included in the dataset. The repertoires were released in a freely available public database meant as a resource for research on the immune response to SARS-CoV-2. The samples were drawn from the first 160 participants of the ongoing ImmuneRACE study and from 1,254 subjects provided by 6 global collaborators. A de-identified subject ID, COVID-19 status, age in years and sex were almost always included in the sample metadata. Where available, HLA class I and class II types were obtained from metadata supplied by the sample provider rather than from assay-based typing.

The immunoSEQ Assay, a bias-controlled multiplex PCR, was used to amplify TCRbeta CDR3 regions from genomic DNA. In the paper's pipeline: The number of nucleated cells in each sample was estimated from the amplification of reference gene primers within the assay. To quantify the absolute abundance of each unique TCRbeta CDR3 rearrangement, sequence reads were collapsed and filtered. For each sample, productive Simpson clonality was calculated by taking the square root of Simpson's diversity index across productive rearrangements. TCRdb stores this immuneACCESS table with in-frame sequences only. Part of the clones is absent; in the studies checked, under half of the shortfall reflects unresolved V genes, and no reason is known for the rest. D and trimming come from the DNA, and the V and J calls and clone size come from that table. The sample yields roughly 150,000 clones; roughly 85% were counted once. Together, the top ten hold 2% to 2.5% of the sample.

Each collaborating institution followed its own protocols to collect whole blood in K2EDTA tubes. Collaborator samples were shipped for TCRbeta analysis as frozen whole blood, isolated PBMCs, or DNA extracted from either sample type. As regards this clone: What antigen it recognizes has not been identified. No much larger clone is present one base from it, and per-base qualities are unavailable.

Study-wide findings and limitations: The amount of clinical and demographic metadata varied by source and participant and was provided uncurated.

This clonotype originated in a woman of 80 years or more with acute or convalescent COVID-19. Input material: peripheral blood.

The DNA reads as follows: TGTGCCAGCAGTTCCGGGACAGCGATTTCCTACGAGCAGTACTTC. Translated, this is CASSSGTAISYEQYF. The chain employs TRBV27 and TRBJ2-7; the central 7 bases match TRBD1. For CDR1 and CDR2, the germline V gene (reference sequence) lists MNHEY and SMNVEV. Including the terminal cysteine and phenylalanine, the CDR3 comprises 15 residues. Only the CDR3 region is kept as DNA, spanning 45 bases read in frame from base 1. Trimming accounts for 4 bases at V and 1 base at J, while the number of junction bases matched to no gene is 7.